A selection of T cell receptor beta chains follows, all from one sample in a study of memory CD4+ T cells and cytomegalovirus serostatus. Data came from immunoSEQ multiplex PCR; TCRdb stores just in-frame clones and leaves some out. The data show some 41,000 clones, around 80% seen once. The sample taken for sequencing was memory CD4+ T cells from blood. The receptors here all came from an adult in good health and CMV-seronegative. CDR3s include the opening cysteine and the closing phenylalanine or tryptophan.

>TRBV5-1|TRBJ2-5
CASSLAGTAETQYF
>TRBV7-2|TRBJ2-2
CASSLSVSGELFF
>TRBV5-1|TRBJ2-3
CASSLKEAGGPDTQYF
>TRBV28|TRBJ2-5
CASSLRGYQETQYF
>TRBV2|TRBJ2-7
CASRASGGSYEQYF
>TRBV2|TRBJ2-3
CASVGGRTDTQYF
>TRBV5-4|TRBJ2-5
CASSLRAAEETQYF
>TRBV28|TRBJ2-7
CASTTGTGYYEQYF
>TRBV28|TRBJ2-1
CASTSGGGRFSNEQFF
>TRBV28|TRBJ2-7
CASSSRIWTRSYEQYF
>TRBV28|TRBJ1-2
CASRRPGTGGKRDGYTF
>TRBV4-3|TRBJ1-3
CASSQGHQGGNTIYF
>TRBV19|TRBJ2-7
CASQSSLGEQYF
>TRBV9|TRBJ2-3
CASTRLAGDTDTQYF
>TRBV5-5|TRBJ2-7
CASSPREGSSYEQYF
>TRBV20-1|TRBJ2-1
CSARGQHQQFF
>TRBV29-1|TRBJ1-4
CSVGGANEKLFF
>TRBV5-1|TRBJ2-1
CASSSLGGGNEQFF
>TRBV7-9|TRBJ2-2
CASSDPLRGTGELFF
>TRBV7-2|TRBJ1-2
CASSPNGRSGVDGYTF
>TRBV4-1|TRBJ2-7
CASSQEGGREGGYEQYF
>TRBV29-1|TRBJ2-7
CSVGKGPSSPYEQYF
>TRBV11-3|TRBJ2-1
CASSLGRGPYNEQFF
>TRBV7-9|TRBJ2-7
CASSLSDRKSYEQYF
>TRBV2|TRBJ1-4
CASQGAGEKLFF
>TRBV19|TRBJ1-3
CASTYDGRSGNTIYF
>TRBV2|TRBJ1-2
CASDREGYGYTF
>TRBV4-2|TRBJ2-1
CASSQGQGGEQFF
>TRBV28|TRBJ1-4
CASSLQGANEKLFF
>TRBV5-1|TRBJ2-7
CARNQGAHSYEQYF
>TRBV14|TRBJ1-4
CASSQDRERTGNEKLFF